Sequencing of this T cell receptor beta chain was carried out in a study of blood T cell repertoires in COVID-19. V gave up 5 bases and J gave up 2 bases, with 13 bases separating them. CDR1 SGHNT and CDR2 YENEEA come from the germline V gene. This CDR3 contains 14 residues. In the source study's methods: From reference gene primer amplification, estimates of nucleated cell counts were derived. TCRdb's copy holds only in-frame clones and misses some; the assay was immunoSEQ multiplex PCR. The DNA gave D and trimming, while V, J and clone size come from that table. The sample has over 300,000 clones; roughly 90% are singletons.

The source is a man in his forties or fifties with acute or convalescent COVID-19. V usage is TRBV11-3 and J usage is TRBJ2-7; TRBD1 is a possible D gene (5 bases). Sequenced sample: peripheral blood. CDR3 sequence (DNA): TGTGCCAGCAGCCGTGGGGCGGATGCCTACGAGCAGTACTTC. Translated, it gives CASSRGADAYEQYF. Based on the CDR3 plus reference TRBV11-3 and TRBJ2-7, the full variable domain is EAGVVQSPRYKIIEKKQPVAFWCNPISGHNTLYWYLQNLGQGPELLIRYENEEAVDDSQLPKDRFSAERLKGVDSTLKIQPAELGDSAVYLCASSRGADAYEQYFGPGTRLTVT.